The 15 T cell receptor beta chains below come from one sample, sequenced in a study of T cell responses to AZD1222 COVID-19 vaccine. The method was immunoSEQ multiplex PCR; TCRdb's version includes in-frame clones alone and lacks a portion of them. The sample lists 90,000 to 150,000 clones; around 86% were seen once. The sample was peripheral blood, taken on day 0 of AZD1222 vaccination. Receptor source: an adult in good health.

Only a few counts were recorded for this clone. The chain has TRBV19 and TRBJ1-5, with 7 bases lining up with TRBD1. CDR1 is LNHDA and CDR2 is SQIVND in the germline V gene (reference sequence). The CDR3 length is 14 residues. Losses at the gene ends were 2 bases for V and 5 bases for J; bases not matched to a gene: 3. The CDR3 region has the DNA TGTGCCAGTAGTATAAAACAGGGGTATCAGCCCCAGCATTTT. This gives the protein CASSIKQGYQPQHF.

Here the CDR3 reads CASTPGRGNQPQHF. The CDR3 region has the DNA TGTGCCAGCACCCCCGGGAGGGGGAATCAGCCCCAGCATTTT. V gene TRBV7-2 combines with J gene TRBJ1-5; a possible D gene is TRBD1 (6 bases). The germline V gene has CDR1 SGHTA and CDR2 FQGNSA. The CDR3 loop spans 14 amino acids. The V gene lost 7 bases and the J gene lost 4 bases, with 14 bases spanning the gap.

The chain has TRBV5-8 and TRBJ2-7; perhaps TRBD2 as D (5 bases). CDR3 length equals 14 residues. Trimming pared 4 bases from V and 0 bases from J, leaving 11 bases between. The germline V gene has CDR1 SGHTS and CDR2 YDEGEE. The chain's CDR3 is CASSLRRSSYEQYF. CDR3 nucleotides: TGTGCCAGCAGCCTTAGGAGGAGCTCCTACGAGCAGTACTTC.

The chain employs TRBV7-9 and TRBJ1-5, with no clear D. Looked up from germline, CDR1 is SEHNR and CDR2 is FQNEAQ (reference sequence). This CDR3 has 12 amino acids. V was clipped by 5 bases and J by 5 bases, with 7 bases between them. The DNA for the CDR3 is TGTGCCAGCAGCCCCCTTGATCAGCCCCAGCATTTT. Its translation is CASSPLDQPQHF. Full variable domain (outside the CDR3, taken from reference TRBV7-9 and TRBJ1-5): DTGVSQNPRHKITKRGQNVTFRCDPISEHNRLYWYRQTLGQGPEFLTYFQNEAQLEKSRLLSDRFSAERPKGSFSTLEIQRTEQGDSAMYLCASSPLDQPQHFGDGTRLSIL.

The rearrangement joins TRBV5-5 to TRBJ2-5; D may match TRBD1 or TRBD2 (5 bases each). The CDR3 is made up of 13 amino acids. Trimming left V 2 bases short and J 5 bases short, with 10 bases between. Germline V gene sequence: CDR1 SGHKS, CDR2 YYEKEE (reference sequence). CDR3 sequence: CASSLSGTETQYF. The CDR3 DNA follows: TGTGCCAGCAGCTTATCGGGGACGGAGACCCAGTACTTC.

CDR3 bases: TGTGCCAGCAGTTCATGGACAGGGGACGAAGCTTTCTTT. Amino acids: CASSSWTGDEAFF. V gene TRBV12-3 or TRBV12-4 combines with J gene TRBJ1-1, with 9 positions matching TRBD1. V lost 4 bases to trimming and J lost 8 bases; unmatched junction nucleotides: 5. CDR3 size: 13 residues.

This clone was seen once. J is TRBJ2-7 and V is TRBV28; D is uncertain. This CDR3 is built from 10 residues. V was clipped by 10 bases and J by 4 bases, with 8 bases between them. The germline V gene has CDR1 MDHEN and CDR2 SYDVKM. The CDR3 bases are TGTGCCACCTTATATTACGAGCAGTACTTC. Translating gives CATLYYEQYF.

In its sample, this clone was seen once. CDR3 sequence (DNA): TGCGCCAGCAGCGTGGCGGGAGACACAGATACGCAGTATTTT. This codes for CASSVAGDTDTQYF. The chain links TRBV5-1 to TRBJ2-3; TRBD2 agrees at 7 bases. Germline CDR1 and CDR2: SGHRS and YFSETQ. V was pared by 4 bases and J by 2 bases, with 4 bases of the junction left unmatched. The CDR3 length is 14 residues.

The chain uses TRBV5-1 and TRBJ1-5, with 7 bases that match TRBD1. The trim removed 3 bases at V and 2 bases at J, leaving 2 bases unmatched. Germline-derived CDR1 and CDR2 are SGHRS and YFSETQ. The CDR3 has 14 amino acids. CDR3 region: CASSSTGGNQPQHF. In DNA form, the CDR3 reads TGCGCCAGCAGCTCCACAGGGGGCAATCAGCCCCAGCATTTT.

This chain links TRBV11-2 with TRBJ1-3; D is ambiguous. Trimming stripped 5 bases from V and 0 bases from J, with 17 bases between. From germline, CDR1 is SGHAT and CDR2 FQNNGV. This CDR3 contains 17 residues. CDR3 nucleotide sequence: TGTGCCAGCAGCACCTTCAGACTCACGGGCTCTGGAAACACCATATATTTT. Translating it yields CASSTFRLTGSGNTIYF.

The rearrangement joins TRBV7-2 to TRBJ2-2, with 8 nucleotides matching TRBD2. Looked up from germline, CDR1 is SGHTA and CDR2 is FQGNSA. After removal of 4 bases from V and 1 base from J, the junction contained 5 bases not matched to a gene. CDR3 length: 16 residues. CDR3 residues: CASSSRTSRNTGELFF. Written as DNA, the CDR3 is TGTGCCAGCAGCTCGCGGACTAGCAGGAACACCGGGGAGCTGTTTTTT.

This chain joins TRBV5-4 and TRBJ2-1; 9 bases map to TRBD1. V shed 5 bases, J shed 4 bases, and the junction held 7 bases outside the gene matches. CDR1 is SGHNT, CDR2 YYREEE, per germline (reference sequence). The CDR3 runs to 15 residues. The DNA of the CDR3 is TGTGCCAGCAGAGCAGACAGGGGGGGATACAATGAGCAGTTCTTC. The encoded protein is CASRADRGGYNEQFF.

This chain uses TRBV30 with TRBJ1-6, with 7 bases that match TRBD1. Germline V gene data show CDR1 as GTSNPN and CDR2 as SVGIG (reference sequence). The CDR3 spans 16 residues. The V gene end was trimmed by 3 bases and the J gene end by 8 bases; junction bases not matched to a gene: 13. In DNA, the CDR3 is TGTGCCTGGAGCCAGGCAGGGGGGCTACATCATTCACCCCTCCACTTT. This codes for CAWSQAGGLHHSPLHF.

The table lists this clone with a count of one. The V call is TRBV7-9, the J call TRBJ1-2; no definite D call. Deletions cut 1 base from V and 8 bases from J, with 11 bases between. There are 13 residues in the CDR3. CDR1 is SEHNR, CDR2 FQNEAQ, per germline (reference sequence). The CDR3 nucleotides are TGTGCCAGCAGCTTAGTGGGAACAAGCGGCTACACCTTC. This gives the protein CASSLVGTSGYTF.

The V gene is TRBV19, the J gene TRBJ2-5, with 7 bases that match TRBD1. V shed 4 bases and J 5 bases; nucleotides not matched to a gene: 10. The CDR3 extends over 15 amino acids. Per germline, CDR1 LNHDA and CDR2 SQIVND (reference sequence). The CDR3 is CASSSRDRLAETQYF. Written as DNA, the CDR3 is TGTGCCAGTAGTAGCCGGGACAGACTCGCGGAGACCCAGTACTTC.